The clone carrying this TCR beta chain was counted only a few times. The data derive from a study of CD8 T cells in ankylosing spondylitis. V shed 1 base and J shed 6 bases, with 3 bases lying between them. The germline V gene has CDR1 SGHAT and CDR2 FQNNGV. This CDR3 is built from 11 residues. One entry per CDR3 protein results from TCRdb running MiXCR on the 5' RACE reads. The sample records over 100,000 distinct CDR3 sequences, around 10% being singletons. The chain links TRBV11-2 to TRBJ1-1; unclear D gene. Specimen: blood, either unsorted or a sorted T cell fraction (not recorded which). This receptor was taken from a female donor with ankylosing spondylitis or in good health (not recorded which). In DNA form, the CDR3 reads TGTGCCAGCAGCTTAGGGTCTGAAGCTTTCTTT. Translation: CASSLGSEAFF.